The following is a T cell receptor beta chain sequence with its context. The antigen remains unidentified. These data come from a study of shared clonotypes between healthy human individuals. About the research overall: For every donor, three CD4 naive, three CD4 memory, two CD8 naive and one CD8 memory plates were used.

Trimming shortened V by 6 bases and J by 0 bases, and 14 bases separated the two germline ends. The germline CDR1 and CDR2 sequences are ENHRY and SYGVKD. This CDR3 spans 15 amino acids. It was CD45RO-negative cells, positively selected for CCR7, that made up naive CD8 cells, with terminally differentiated effector memory CD45RA+ cells excluded. Authors' analysis steps: Filtering differed for immunoSEQ, which gave only junction sequences without quality scores. The table came from immunoSEQ multiplex PCR; TCRdb's copy has only in-frame clones and leaves some out. V and J calls and clone size are copied from that table; D and trimming were computed from the DNA. This table holds around 1,900,000 clones, roughly 93% found once. Study results and caveats: Sequencing of the sorted subsets was shown by rarefaction to be incomplete despite large depth.

The genes are TRBV10-3 and TRBJ1-1; a weak D match, TRBD1 (6 bases). This receptor was obtained from a man in his late teens or twenties in good health. Some clones in this sample may be carry-over from other donors' samples. Material: naive CD8+ T cells from PBMCs. CDR3 in DNA: TGTGCCATCAGAGAACCGGGACATATGAACACTGAAGCTTTCTTT. As protein: CAIREPGHMNTEAFF.